This note documents a single T cell receptor beta chain sequence. Its target is not known. Primers for the PCR totalled 60 Vbeta and 13 Jbeta. Produced via immunoSEQ multiplex PCR; TCRdb's table is partial and in-frame only. The data show 150,000 to 200,000 clones, approximately 70% seen once. V lost 1 base and J 6 bases, leaving 10 bases between the germline ends. This CDR3 comprises 13 residues. CDR1 is SGHVS and CDR2 is FNYEAQ in the germline V gene. The source of the sample is a study of cytomegalovirus exposure and HLA in healthy donors. General study findings and limits: Most subjects' HLA-A and HLA-B alleles were reportedly predicted from TCR beta sequences.

The clonotype was recovered from a man aged 40-49 years in good health and CMV-seropositive. V is TRBV7-6 and J is TRBJ2-7; tentative D call: TRBD2 (6 bases). The source material was PBMCs. This chain's CDR3 is CASSLVKGGEQYF. The CDR3 bases are TGTGCCAGCAGCTTAGTAAAGGGAGGCGAGCAGTACTTC.